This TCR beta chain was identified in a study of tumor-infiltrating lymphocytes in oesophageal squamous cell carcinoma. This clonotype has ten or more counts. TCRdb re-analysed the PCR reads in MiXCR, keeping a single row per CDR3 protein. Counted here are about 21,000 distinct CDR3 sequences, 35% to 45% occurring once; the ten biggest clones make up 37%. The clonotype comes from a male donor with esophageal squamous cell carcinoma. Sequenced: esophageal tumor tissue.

Here the CDR3 reads CASGRDINTGELFF. DNA for the CDR3: TGCGCCAGCGGCAGGGACATTAACACCGGGGAGCTGTTTTTT. The gene calls are TRBV10-1 and TRBJ2-2, with a possible D match to TRBD1 (6 bases). In germline, CDR1 is WNHNN, CDR2 SYGVQD (reference sequence). V gave up 8 bases and J gave up 2 bases, with 12 bases separating them. CDR3 length: 14 amino acids.